These 4 T cell receptor beta chains originate from one sample sequenced in a study of cytomegalovirus exposure and HLA in healthy donors. Generated by immunoSEQ multiplex PCR, the TCRdb table keeps only in-frame clones and is missing some. This table holds some 49,000 clones, about 90% found once. Sequencing input: PBMCs. The source is a man aged 18 to 30 in good health and CMV-seronegative.

DNA for the CDR3: TGTGCCAGCAGCGACGGGAGTCAGAATGAGCAGTTCTTC. Protein: CASSDGSQNEQFF. This chain joins TRBV9 and TRBJ2-1, with D perhaps TRBD2 (6 bases). Germline V gives CDR1 SGDLS, CDR2 YYNGEE. V was trimmed by 3 bases and J by 7 bases, leaving 11 bases between them. The length of the CDR3 is 13 residues.

The chain combines TRBV4-2 with TRBJ2-7; 8 nucleotides line up with TRBD2. Germline V lookup: CDR1 LGHNA, CDR2 YNFKEQ. This CDR3 contains 16 residues. With 0 bases clipped from V and 3 bases from J, the junction kept 7 bases outside the gene matches. The CDR3 sequence is CASSQDYAGGVYEQYF. The DNA for the CDR3 is TGTGCCAGCAGCCAAGATTACGCGGGAGGAGTCTACGAGCAGTACTTC.

The V and J genes are TRBV6-1 and TRBJ1-2; D not resolved. Trimming left V 7 bases short and J 2 bases short, with 11 bases between. The length of the CDR3 is 13 residues. Germline V gene data show CDR1 as MNHNS and CDR2 as SASEGT. The CDR3 coding sequence is TGTGCCAGCAACCCGGCGGTGAACTATGGCTACACCTTC. Encoded protein: CASNPAVNYGYTF.

V is TRBV2 and J is TRBJ2-1, with D perhaps TRBD1 (5 bases). V gave up 7 bases and J gave up 5 bases, with 12 bases separating them. The V gene's germline CDR1 is SNHLY and CDR2 FYNNEI. The CDR3 spans 13 residues. The chain's CDR3 is CASKRQFDNEQFF. CDR3 in DNA: TGTGCCAGCAAGAGACAGTTCGACAATGAGCAGTTCTTC.